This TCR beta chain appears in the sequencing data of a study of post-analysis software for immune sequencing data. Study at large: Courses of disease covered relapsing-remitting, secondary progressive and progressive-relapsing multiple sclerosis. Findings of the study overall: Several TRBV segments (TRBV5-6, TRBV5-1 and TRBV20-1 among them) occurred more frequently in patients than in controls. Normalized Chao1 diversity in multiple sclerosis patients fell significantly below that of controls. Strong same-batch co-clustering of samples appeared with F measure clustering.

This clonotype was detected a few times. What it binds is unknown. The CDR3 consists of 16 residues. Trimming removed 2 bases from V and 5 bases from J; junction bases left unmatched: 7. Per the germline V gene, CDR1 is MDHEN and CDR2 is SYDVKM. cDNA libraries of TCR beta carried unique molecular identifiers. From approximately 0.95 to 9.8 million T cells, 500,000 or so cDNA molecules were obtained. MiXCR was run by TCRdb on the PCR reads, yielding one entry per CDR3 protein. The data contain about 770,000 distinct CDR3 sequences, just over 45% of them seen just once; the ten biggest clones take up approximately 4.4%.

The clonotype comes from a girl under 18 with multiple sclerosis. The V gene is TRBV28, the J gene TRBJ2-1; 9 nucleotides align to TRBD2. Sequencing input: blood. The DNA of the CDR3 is TGTGCCAGCAGTTTACCCTGGACTAGCGTACACAATGAGCAGTTCTTC. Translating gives CASSLPWTSVHNEQFF. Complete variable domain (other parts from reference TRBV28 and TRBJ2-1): DVKVTQSSRYLVKRTGEKVFLECVQDMDHENMFWYRQDPGLGLRLIYFSYDVKMKEKGDIPEGYSVSREKKERFSLILESASTNQTSMYLCASSLPWTSVHNEQFFGPGTRLTVL.